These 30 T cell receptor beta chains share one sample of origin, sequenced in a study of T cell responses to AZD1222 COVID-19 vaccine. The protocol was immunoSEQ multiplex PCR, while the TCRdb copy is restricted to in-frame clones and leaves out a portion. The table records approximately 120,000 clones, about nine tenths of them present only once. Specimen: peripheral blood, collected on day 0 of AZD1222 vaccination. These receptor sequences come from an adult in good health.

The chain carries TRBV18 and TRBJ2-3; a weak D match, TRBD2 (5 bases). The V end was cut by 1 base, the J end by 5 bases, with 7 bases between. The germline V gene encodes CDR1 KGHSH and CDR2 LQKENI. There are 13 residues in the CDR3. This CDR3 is CASSPQGGDTQYF. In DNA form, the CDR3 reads TGTGCCAGCTCACCACAAGGAGGAGATACGCAGTATTTT.

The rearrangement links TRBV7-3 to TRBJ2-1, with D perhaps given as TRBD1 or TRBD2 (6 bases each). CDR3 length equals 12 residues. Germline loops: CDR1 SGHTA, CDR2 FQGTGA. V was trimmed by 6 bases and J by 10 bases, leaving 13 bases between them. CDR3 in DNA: TGTGCCAGCAGTTTGGGGGGCGGAGAGCAGTTCTTC. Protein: CASSLGGGEQFF.

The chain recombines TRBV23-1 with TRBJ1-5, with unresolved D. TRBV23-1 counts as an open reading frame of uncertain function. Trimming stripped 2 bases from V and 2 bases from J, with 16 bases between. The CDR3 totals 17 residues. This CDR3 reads CASSQGFSGGGNQPQHF. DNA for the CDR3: TGCGCCAGCAGTCAAGGCTTTTCGGGTGGGGGCAATCAGCCCCAGCATTTT.

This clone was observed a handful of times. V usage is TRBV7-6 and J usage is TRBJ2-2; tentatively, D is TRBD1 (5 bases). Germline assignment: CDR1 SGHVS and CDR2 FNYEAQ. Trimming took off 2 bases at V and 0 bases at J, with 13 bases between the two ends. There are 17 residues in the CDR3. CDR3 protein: CASSLTRGHTNTGELFF. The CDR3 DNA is TGTGCCAGCAGCTTAACCCGCGGACATACGAACACCGGGGAGCTGTTTTTT.

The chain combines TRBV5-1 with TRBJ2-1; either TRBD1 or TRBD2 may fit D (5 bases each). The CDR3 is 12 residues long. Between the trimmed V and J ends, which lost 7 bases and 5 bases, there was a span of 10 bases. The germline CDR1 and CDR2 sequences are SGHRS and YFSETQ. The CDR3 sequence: CASWGPNNEQFF. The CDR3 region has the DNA TGCGCCAGCTGGGGACCAAACAATGAGCAGTTCTTC.

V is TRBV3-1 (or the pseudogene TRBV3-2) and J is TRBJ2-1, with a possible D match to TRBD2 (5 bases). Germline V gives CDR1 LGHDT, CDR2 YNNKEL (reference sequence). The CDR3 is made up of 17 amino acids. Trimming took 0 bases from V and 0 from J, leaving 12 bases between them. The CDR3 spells CASSQEVRANSYNEQFF. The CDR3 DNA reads TGTGCCAGCAGCCAAGAGGTGCGGGCCAACTCCTACAATGAGCAGTTCTTC.

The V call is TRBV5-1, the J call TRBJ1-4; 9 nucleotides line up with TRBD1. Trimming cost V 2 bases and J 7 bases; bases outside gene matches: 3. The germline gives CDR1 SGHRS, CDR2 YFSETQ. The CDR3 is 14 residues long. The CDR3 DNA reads TGCGCCAGCAGCTTAGAGACAGGGGGTGAAAAACTGTTTTTT. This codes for CASSLETGGEKLFF.

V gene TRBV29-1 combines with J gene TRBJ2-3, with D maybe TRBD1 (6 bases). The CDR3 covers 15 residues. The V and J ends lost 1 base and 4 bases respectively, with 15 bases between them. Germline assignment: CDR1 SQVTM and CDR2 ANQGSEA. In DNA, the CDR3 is TGCAGCGTTGAAGTCAGGGGAGACGTCTCAGATACGCAGTATTTT. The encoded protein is CSVEVRGDVSDTQYF.

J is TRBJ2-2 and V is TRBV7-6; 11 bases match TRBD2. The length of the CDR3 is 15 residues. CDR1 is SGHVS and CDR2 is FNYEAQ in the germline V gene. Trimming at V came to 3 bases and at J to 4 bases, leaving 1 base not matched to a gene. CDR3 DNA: TGTGCCAGCAGCTTGACTAGCGGGGTCACCGGGGAGCTGTTTTTT. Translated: CASSLTSGVTGELFF.

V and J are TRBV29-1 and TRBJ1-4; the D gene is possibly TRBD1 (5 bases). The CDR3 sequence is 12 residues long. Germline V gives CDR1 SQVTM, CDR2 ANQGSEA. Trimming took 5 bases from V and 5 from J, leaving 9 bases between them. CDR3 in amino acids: CSVPGDNEKLFF. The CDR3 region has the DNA TGCAGCGTTCCCGGGGACAATGAAAAACTGTTTTTT. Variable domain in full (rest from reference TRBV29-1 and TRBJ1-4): SAVISQKPSRDICQRGTSLTIQCQVDSQVTMMFWYRQQPGQSLTLIATANQGSEATYESGFVIDKFPISRPNLTFSTLTVSNMSPEDSSIYLCSVPGDNEKLFFGSGTQLSVL.

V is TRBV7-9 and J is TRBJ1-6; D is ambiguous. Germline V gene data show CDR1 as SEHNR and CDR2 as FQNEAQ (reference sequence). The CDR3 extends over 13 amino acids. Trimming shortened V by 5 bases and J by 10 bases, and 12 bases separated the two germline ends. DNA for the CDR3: TGTGCCAGCAGCCCGGGATACGGGTCACCCCTCCACTTT. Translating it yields CASSPGYGSPLHF.

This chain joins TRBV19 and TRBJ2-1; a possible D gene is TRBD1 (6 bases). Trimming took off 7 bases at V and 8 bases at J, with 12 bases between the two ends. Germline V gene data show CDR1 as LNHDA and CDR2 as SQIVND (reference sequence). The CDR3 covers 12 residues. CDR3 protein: CASIGDTDEQFF. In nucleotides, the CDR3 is TGTGCCAGTATAGGGGACACGGATGAGCAGTTCTTC. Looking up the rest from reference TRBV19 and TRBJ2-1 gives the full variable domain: DGGITQSPKYLFRKEGQNVTLSCEQNLNHDAMYWYRQDPGQGLRLIYYSQIVNDFQKGDIAEGYSVSREKKESFPLTVTSAQKNPTAFYLCASIGDTDEQFFGPGTRLTVL.

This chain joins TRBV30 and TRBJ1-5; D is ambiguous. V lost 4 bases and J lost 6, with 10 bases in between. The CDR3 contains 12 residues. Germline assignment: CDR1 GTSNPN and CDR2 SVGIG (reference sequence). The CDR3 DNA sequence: TGTGCCTGGAATAAAATCGGTCAGCCCCAGCATTTT. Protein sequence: CAWNKIGQPQHF.

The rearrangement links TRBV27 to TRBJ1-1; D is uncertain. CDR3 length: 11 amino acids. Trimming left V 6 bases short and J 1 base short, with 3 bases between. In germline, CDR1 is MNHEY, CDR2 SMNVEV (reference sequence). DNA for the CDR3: TGTGCCAGCAGACGGAACACTGAAGCTTTCTTT. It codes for CASRRNTEAFF.

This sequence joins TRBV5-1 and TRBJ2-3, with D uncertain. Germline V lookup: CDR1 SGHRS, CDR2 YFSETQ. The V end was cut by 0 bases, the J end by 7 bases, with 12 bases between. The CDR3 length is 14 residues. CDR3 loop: CASSLANWGNTQYF. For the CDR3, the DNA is TGCGCCAGCAGCTTGGCCAATTGGGGAAATACGCAGTATTTT.

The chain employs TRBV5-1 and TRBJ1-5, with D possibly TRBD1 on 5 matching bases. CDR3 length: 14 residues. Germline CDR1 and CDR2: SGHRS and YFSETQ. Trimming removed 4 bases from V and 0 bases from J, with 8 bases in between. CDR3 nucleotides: TGCGCCAGCAGCCCGGGACCTAGCAATCAGCCCCAGCATTTT. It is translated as CASSPGPSNQPQHF.

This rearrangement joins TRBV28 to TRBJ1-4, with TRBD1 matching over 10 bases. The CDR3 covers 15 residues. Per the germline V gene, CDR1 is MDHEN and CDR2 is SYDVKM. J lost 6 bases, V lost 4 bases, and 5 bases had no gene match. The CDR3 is CASSSDRGRDEKLFF. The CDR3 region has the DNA TGTGCCAGCAGTTCCGACAGGGGGCGCGATGAAAAACTGTTTTTT.

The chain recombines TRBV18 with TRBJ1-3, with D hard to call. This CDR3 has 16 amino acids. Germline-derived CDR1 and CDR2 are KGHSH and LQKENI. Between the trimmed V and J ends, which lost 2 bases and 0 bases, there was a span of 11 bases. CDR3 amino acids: CASSPTGASSGNTIYF. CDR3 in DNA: TGTGCCAGCTCACCAACCGGCGCGAGCTCTGGAAACACCATATATTTT.

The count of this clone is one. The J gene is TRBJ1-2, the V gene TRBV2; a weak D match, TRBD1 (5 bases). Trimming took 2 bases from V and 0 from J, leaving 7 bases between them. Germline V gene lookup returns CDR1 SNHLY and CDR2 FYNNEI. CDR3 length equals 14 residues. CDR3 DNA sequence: TGTGCCAGCAGTGAACAGGGAGCTAACTATGGCTACACCTTC. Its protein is CASSEQGANYGYTF. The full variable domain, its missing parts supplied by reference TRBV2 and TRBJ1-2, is EPEVTQTPSHQVTQMGQEVILRCVPISNHLYFYWYRQILGQKVEFLVSFYNNEISEKSEIFDDQFSVERPDGSNFTLKIRSTKLEDSAMYFCASSEQGANYGYTFGSGTRLTVV.

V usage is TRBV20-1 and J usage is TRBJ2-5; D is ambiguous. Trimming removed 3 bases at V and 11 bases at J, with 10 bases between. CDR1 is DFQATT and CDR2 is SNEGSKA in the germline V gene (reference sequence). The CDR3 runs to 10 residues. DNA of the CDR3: TGCAGTGCTAGGACTCTAGGGCAGTACTTC. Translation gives CSARTLGQYF.

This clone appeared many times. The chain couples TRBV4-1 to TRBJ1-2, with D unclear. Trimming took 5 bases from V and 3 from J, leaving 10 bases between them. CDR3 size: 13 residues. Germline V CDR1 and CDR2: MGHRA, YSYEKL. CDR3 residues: CASSITSDYGYTF. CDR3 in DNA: TGCGCCAGCAGCATTACTAGCGACTATGGCTACACCTTC.

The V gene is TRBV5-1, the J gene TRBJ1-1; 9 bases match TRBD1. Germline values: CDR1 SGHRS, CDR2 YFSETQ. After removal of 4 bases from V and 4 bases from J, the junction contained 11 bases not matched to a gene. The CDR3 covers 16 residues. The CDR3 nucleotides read TGCGCCAGCAGCCCGGGCCGGGACAGGGCGGCCACTGAAGCTTTCTTT. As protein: CASSPGRDRAATEAFF.

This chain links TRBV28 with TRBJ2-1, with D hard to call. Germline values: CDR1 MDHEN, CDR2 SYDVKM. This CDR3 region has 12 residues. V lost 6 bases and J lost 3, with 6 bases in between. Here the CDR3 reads CASSQDYNEQFF. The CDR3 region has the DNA TGTGCCAGCAGCCAAGACTACAATGAGCAGTTCTTC.

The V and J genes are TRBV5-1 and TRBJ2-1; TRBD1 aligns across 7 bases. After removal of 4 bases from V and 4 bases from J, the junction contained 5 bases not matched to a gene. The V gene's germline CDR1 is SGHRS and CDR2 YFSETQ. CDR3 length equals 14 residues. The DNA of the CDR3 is TGCGCCAGCAGCGAACCGGGACAGTACAATGAGCAGTTCTTC. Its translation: CASSEPGQYNEQFF.

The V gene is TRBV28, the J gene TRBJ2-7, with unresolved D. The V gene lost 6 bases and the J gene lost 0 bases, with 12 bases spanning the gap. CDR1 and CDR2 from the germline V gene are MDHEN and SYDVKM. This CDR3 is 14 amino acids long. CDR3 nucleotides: TGTGCCAGCAGCACAGCCGGGTTCTCCTACGAGCAGTACTTC. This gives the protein CASSTAGFSYEQYF.

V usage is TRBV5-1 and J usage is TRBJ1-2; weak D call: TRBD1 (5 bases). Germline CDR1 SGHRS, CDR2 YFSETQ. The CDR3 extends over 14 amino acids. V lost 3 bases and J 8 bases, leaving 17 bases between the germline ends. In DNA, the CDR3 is TGCGCCAGCAGCTCAACGACGGGGCTCTTGGGCTACACCTTC. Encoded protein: CASSSTTGLLGYTF.

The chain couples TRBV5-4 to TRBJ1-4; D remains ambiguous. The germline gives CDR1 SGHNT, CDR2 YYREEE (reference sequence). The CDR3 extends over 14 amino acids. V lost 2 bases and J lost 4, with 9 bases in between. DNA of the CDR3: TGTGCCAGCAGCTTCCGGGGAGATAATGAAAAACTGTTTTTT. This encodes CASSFRGDNEKLFF.

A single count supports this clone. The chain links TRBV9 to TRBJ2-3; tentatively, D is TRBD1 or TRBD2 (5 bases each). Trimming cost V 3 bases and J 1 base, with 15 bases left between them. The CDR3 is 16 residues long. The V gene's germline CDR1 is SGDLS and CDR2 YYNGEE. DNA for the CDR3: TGTGCCAGCAGCGCTTACCGGGACGGACGCACAGATACGCAGTATTTT. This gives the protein CASSAYRDGRTDTQYF.

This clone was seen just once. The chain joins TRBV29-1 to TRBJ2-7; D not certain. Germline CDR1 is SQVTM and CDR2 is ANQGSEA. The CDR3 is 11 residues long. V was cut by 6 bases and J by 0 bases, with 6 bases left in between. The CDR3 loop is CSVETSYEQYF. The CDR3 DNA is TGCAGCGTCGAAACCTCCTACGAGCAGTACTTC.

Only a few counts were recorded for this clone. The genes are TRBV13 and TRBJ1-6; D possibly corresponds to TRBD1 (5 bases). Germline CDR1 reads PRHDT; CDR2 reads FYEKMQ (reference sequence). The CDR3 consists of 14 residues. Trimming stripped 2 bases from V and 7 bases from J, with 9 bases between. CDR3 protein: CASSLKDRNSPLHF. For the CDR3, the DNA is TGTGCCAGCAGCTTAAAAGACAGAAATTCACCCCTCCACTTT.